Shown below are 17 T cell receptor beta chains from a single sample sequenced in a study of cytomegalovirus exposure and HLA in healthy donors (TCRdb year 2017). Library creation used the immunoSEQ multiplex PCR assay. For the multiplex PCR, a mixture combining 60 forward primers for TCR Vbeta segments and 13 reverse primers for TCR Jbeta segments was used. The table was pulled from immuneACCESS by TCRdb, which kept in-frame rearrangements only. Such tables lose some clones; where checked, under half of the loss comes from unresolved V genes, and the rest has no known cause. The sample table lists 90,000 to 140,000 clones, roughly three quarters of them with a count of one. The ten biggest clones cover roughly 1.2% of the sample. Sequences were obtained from PBMCs. These receptors were taken from a man aged 40-49 years in good health and CMV-seronegative.

The sample holds many counts of this clone. This chain connects TRBV19 to TRBJ2-4, with D tentatively TRBD2 (5 bases). Germline V lookup: CDR1 LNHDA, CDR2 SQIVND (reference sequence). V lost 7 bases to trimming and J lost 4 bases, with 14 bases between them. The CDR3 is 14 residues long. CDR3 in DNA: TGTGCCAGTACGGAGGCGACTACGAAAAACATTCAGTACTTC. Its protein product is CASTEATTKNIQYF.

This clone turned up a few times. V usage is TRBV19 and J usage is TRBJ2-7, with TRBD2 matching 9 bases. V shed 6 bases and J 3 bases; nucleotides not matched to a gene: 6. The CDR3 is 14 amino acids. Germline V gene lookup returns CDR1 LNHDA and CDR2 SQIVND (reference sequence). The CDR3 sequence is CASSWRGGHYEQYF. CDR3 bases: TGTGCCAGTAGCTGGCGGGGGGGACACTACGAGCAGTACTTC.

This rearrangement joins TRBV30 to TRBJ1-2, with TRBD1 as a possible D gene (6 bases). With 6 bases removed from V and 2 bases from J, the gap between germline ends came to 13 bases. CDR1 and CDR2 (germline): GTSNPN, SVGIG (reference sequence). The CDR3 loop spans 13 amino acids. CDR3 protein: CACSRTANYGYTF. CDR3 nucleotide sequence: TGTGCCTGCAGCAGGACAGCAAACTATGGCTACACCTTC.

V and J are TRBV7-8 and TRBJ2-7, with 9 bases fitting TRBD2. V lost 5 bases to trimming and J lost 2 bases; unmatched junction nucleotides: 7. Germline V CDR1 and CDR2: SGHVS, FQNEAQ. CDR3 length: 15 amino acids. This chain's CDR3 is CASSALSGSTYEQYF. CDR3 nucleotides: TGTGCCAGCAGCGCCCTTAGCGGGAGCACCTACGAGCAGTACTTC.

V usage is TRBV19 and J usage is TRBJ1-3, with unresolved D. V shed 4 bases and J shed 0 bases, with 7 bases lying between them. Germline CDR1 reads LNHDA; CDR2 reads SQIVND (reference sequence). The length of the CDR3 is 14 residues. The CDR3 sequence: CASSNNPSGNTIYF. The DNA for the CDR3 is TGTGCCAGTAGTAACAATCCCTCTGGAAACACCATATATTTT.

This rearrangement joins TRBV5-1 to TRBJ2-2; maybe TRBD2 (6 bases). From germline, CDR1 is SGHRS and CDR2 YFSETQ. The CDR3 is made up of 17 amino acids. The ends were cut back, 3 bases at V and 2 bases at J, with 17 bases in the middle. This chain's CDR3 is CASSSRLAGLNTGELFF. Written as DNA, the CDR3 is TGCGCCAGCAGCTCCCGTCTGGCGGGACTCAACACCGGGGAGCTGTTTTTT.

The chain joins TRBV6-5 to TRBJ1-6; tentative D call: TRBD1 (6 bases). CDR1 and CDR2 from the germline V gene are MNHEY and SVGAGI. The CDR3 runs to 15 residues. The V gene lost 4 bases and the J gene lost 10 bases, with 17 bases spanning the gap. CDR3 bases: TGTGCCAGCAGTTCCCGGGACATGTTGTACTCACCCCTCCACTTT. Protein: CASSSRDMLYSPLHF.

This clone occurred a few times. The rearrangement joins TRBV2 to TRBJ1-5; D might be TRBD1 (6 bases). CDR3 length: 13 amino acids. The ends were cut back, 7 bases at V and 6 bases at J, with 13 bases in the middle. Germline CDR1 and CDR2: SNHLY and FYNNEI. DNA for the CDR3: TGTGCCAGCATGCTTGGGGGCGGTCAGCCCCAGCATTTT. Its translation: CASMLGGGQPQHF.

In its sample, this clone was seen once. The V and J genes are TRBV29-1 and TRBJ2-5; 7 bases line up with TRBD1. The ends lost 6 bases at V and 5 bases at J; junction bases unmatched: 6. In germline, CDR1 is SQVTM, CDR2 ANQGSEA. CDR3 length: 12 residues. CDR3 DNA: TGCAGCGTGAGTAGGGGGCTCGAGACCCAGTACTTC. Translating gives CSVSRGLETQYF.

Remarks on this clone: The junction departs from germline at one end; a sequencing error may be responsible. V gene TRBV7-9 combines with J gene TRBJ2-5, with TRBD2 matching 12 bases. The V gene's germline CDR1 is SEHNR and CDR2 FQNEAQ (reference sequence). The CDR3 length is 17 residues. The CDR3 DNA reads as TGTTCCAGCAGCCCGACTAGCGGGAGTGAGTTAGGAGAGACCCAGTACTTC. Amino acids: CSSSPTSGSELGETQYF.

The V call is TRBV29-1, the J call TRBJ1-1; tentative D call: TRBD1 (6 bases). The CDR3 consists of 10 residues. Per the germline V gene, CDR1 is SQVTM and CDR2 is ANQGSEA. The V end was cut by 4 bases, the J end by 11 bases, with 11 bases between. The CDR3: CSVVQGLAFF. As DNA, the CDR3 is TGCAGCGTTGTACAGGGTTTGGCTTTCTTT.

This clone has a single count. This chain connects TRBV21-1 to TRBJ1-4; TRBD1 reflects the table's D call only, with no check against the DNA. TRBV21-1 is described as a pseudogene. The CDR3 has 16 residues. This CDR3 is CASSTGQEASNEKLFF. The CDR3 DNA sequence: TGTGCCAGCAGCACGGGACAGGAGGCGTCCAATGAAAAACTGTTTTTT.

As regards this clone: The sample contains more than one DNA sequence encoding this CDR3. The V and J genes are TRBV7-6 and TRBJ2-7; unclear D gene. CDR3 length equals 14 residues. V lost 0 bases to trimming and J lost 0 bases, with 6 bases between them. CDR1 and CDR2 (germline): SGHVS, FNYEAQ. The CDR3 is CASSLAGSSYEQYF. The CDR3 nucleotides read TGTGCCAGCAGCTTAGCTGGCAGCTCCTACGAGCAGTACTTC.

V and J are TRBV13 and TRBJ2-2, with 10 bases lining up with TRBD1. Unmatched junction bases numbered 5, after V lost 2 bases and J lost 2 bases. Germline V CDR1 and CDR2: PRHDT, FYEKMQ (reference sequence). The CDR3 contains 17 residues. CDR3 protein: CASSLLTGGQNTGELFF. The DNA of the CDR3 is TGTGCCAGCAGCTTATTGACAGGGGGCCAAAACACCGGGGAGCTGTTTTTT.

The V call is TRBV28, the J call TRBJ1-5; D remains ambiguous. CDR1 is MDHEN and CDR2 is SYDVKM in the germline V gene. The length of the CDR3 is 15 residues. Trimming removed 5 bases from V and 6 bases from J, with 17 bases in between. The CDR3 region is CASSPRNRRSQPQHF. For the CDR3, the DNA is TGTGCCAGCAGTCCAAGAAATAGGAGAAGTCAGCCCCAGCATTTT.

The chain carries TRBV4-3 and TRBJ2-2, with 11 bases matching TRBD1. This CDR3 spans 15 amino acids. V lost 1 base to trimming and J lost 7 bases; unmatched junction nucleotides: 2. Germline values: CDR1 LGHNA, CDR2 YSLEER. The CDR3 nucleotides are TGCGCCAGCAGCCAAGGGACAGGGGGCCTCGGGGAGCTGTTTTTT. Protein sequence: CASSQGTGGLGELFF.

There are a few counts of this clone. The V and J genes are TRBV9 and TRBJ2-7; D is perhaps TRBD1 (6 bases). Trimming cost V 0 bases and J 7 bases, with 14 bases left between them. CDR1 SGDLS and CDR2 YYNGEE come from the germline V gene. This CDR3 is 14 amino acids long. In nucleotides, the CDR3 is TGTGCCAGCAGCGTAGCACAGGGCTCGGTAGAGCAGTACTTC. Amino acids: CASSVAQGSVEQYF.